This TCR beta chain was captured in a study of response to subunit inactivated influenza vaccine. The CDR3 sequence is 16 residues long. Germline-derived CDR1 and CDR2 are LGHNA and YNFKEQ. Trimming cost V 4 bases and J 8 bases; bases outside gene matches: 11. MiXCR was run by TCRdb on the RT-PCR reads, yielding one entry per CDR3 protein. This table holds approximately 730,000 distinct CDR3 sequences, 14% found once. The chain carries TRBV4-2 and TRBJ2-1, with TRBD2 matching 10 bases. The sequencing used PBMCs from blood, collected approximately 15 days before vaccination. The TCR was taken from a man over 45 who received an inactivated influenza vaccine. CDR3 protein: CASSPQKLAGGYEQFF. The CDR3 DNA is TGTGCCAGCAGCCCCCAGAAATTAGCGGGGGGCTATGAGCAGTTCTTC.